The present TCR beta chain was sequenced within a study of blood T cell repertoires in COVID-19. Study-wide context: Sample material is recorded as cDNA or gDNA derived from T cells, B-cell-depleted T cells, or PBMCs.

As handled by the study authors: Estimation of nucleated cell counts was performed using reference gene primer amplification. Method: immunoSEQ multiplex PCR; TCRdb's copy keeps in-frame clones and lacks some. The V and J calls and the clone size are those of that table, but D and trimming were determined from the DNA. The sample has hundreds of thousands of clones, about nine tenths seen once. Seattle participants joined during active infection and were tracked over time. The CDR3 totals 19 residues. The germline V gene has CDR1 LGHDT and CDR2 YNNKEL (reference sequence). V lost 1 base and J 4 bases, leaving 23 bases between the germline ends.

The V gene is TRBV3-1 (or the pseudogene TRBV3-2), the J gene TRBJ1-3; no reliable D call. Sample: peripheral blood. This sequence originates from a woman in her 70s with COVID-19, enrolled during active disease. Here the CDR3 reads CASSQVPWQPTSAGNTIYF. The DNA of the CDR3 is TGTGCCAGCAGCCAAGTTCCTTGGCAGCCAACCTCAGCGGGAAACACCATATATTTT.